These T cell receptor beta chains were read from a single sample in a study of cytomegalovirus exposure and HLA in healthy donors. Clones were read by immunoSEQ multiplex PCR, and TCRdb kept only the in-frame ones, dropping some. The sample contains around 70,000 clones, 94% of which appear only once. The sample was PBMCs. Receptors were obtained from a man in his late teens or twenties in good health and CMV-seropositive. Both conserved end residues are part of each CDR3. A D gene is named only where the DNA matches it firmly. A row's size may be missing; if present it is once, few, many or a size class.

TRBD2	16	NA	TRBJ2-2	TRBV5-1	TGCGCCAGCAGCCCTCGCGGGGGGTCGAACACCGGGGAGCTGTTTTTT	CASSPRGGSNTGELFF
NA	11	NA	TRBJ2-5	TRBV27	TGTGCCAGCAGTCCACAAGAGACCCAGTACTTC	CASSPQETQYF
NA	12	NA	TRBJ2-7	TRBV30	TGTGCCTGTTCACCCTCCAGGTACGAGCAGTACTTC	CACSPSRYEQYF
NA	12	NA	TRBJ1-1	TRBV28	TGTGCCAGCGGACAGCTGAACACTGAAGCTTTCTTT	CASGQLNTEAFF
NA	15	NA	TRBJ1-1	TRBV14	TGTGCCAGCAGCCAAGAGTTGGGCAAGAACACTGAAGCTTTCTTT	CASSQELGKNTEAFF
TRBD2	15	NA	TRBJ2-5	TRBV28	TGTGCCAGTACCCCACCCTTAGCGGGAGGTGAGACCCAGTACTTC	CASTPPLAGGETQYF
TRBD1	16	NA	TRBJ1-3	TRBV5-1	TGCGCCAGCAGCTCGTCTACAGGGGTCTCCGGAAACACCATATATTTT	CASSSSTGVSGNTIYF
NA	15	NA	TRBJ2-5	TRBV15	TGTGCCACCAGCCCCCCCGGGAGTTTGAAAGAGACCCAGTACTTC	CATSPPGSLKETQYF
TRBD2	16	NA	TRBJ2-5	TRBV27	TGTGCCAACACCTCTCGAGAGGGGAGGGCCGGGGAGACCCAGTACTTC	CANTSREGRAGETQYF
NA	12	NA	TRBJ1-5	TRBV5-8	TGTGCCAGCAGCTCTTTAAATCAGCCCCAGCATTTT	CASSSLNQPQHF
TRBD1	17	NA	TRBJ2-5	TRBV5-1	TGCACCAGCGGGGTTGGGCTGGGACAGGGGTTTATGGAGACCCAGTACTTC	CTSGVGLGQGFMETQYF
TRBD2	19	medium-sized	TRBJ2-3	TRBV2	TGTGCCAGCAGTGAAACACGACCTTTACTAGCGGCTAGCACAGATACGCAGTATTTT	CASSETRPLLAASTDTQYF